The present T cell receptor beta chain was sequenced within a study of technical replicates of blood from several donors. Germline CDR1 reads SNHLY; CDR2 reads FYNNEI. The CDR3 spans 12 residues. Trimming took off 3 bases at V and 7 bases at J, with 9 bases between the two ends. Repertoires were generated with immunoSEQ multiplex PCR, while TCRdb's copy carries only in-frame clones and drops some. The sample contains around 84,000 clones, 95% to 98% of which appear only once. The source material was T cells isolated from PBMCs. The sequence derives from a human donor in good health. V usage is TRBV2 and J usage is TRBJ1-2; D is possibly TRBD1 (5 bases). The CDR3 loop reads CASSDIGAGYTF. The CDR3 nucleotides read TGTGCCAGCAGTGATATAGGGGCTGGCTACACCTTC.